The sample holds one count of the clone carrying this TCR beta chain. The method was immunoSEQ multiplex PCR; TCRdb's version includes in-frame clones alone and lacks a portion of them. Of tens of thousands of clones in the sample, around 84% were seen once. The sample belongs to a study of OX40 agonist ivuxolimab in advanced cancers. On the study more broadly: Three patients got partial responses; one had hepatocellular carcinoma and two had cutaneous melanoma.

With baseline, cycle 4 day 1, and cycle 7 day 1 as timepoints, blood was sampled. The source is an adult with an advanced solid tumor such as melanoma, head and neck, liver or kidney cancer. Source: CD4+ or CD8+ T cells sorted from blood, taken in a trial of the OX40 agonist ivuxolimab.

Here the CDR3 DNA reads TGTGCCATCAGTGAGTCGATGGGGACAGGGGGCCAGCCCCAGCATTTT. It codes for CAISESMGTGGQPQHF. The chain uses TRBV10-3 and TRBJ1-5, with 12 nucleotides matching TRBD1. Per the germline V gene, CDR1 is ENHRY and CDR2 is SYGVKD. The length of the CDR3 is 16 residues. The V segment lost 0 bases and the J segment 7 bases; nucleotides outside the gene matches: 4.